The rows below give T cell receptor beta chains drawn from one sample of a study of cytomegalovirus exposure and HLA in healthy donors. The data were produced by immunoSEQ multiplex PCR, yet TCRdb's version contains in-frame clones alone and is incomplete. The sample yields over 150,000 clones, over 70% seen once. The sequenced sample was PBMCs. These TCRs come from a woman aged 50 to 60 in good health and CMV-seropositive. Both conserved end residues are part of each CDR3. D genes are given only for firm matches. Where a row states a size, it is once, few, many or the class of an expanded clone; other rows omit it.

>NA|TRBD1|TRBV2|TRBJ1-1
TGTGCCAGCCGGGGACAGGCGGGCACCGAAGCTTTCTTT
CASRGQAGTEAFF
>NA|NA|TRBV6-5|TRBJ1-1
TGTGCCAGCAGTTACGGAGTCCTGCTTAACACTGAAGCTTTCTTT
CASSYGVLLNTEAFF
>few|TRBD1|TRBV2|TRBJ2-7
TGTGCCAGCACCCCGACAGGGTTCTACGAGCAGTACTTC
CASTPTGFYEQYF
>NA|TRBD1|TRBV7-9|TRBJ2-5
TGTGCCAGCAGCAACCGGGACAGCTTATTCAACCAAAAAGAGACCCAGTACTTC
CASSNRDSLFNQKETQYF
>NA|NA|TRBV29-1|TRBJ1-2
TGCAGCGTTGGACTGGAGGGTGGCTACACCTTC
CSVGLEGGYTF
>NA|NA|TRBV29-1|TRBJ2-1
TGCAGCTTTAGTATGACAATTGTCGATGAGCAGTTCTTC
CSFSMTIVDEQFF
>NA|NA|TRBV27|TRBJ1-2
TGTGCCAGCAGTTTGCAGGGATATGGCTACACCTTC
CASSLQGYGYTF
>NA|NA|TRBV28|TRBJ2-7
TGTGCCAGCAGCCGATCTGATACTAAGGGGCCGAGGCACGAGCAGTACTTC
CASSRSDTKGPRHEQYF
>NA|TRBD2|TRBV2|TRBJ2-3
TGTGCCAGCAAAATTAGCGGGGGGGCGTTTAGCACAGATACGCAGTATTTT
CASKISGGAFSTDTQYF
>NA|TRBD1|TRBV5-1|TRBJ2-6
TGCGCCAGCAGCCTACAGGGGGGTGGAGCTGGGGCCAACGTCCTGACTTTC
CASSLQGGGAGANVLTF
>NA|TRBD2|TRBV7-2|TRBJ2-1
TGTGCCAGCAGACCGACTAGCGGGAGGGCCCATGAGCAGTTCTTC
CASRPTSGRAHEQFF
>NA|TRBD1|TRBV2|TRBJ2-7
TGTGCCAGCTCTTACCGGGACAGCTACGAGCAGTACTTC
CASSYRDSYEQYF
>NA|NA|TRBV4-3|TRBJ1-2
TGCGCCAGCAGCCAAGCGTCACAGGTCTATGGCTACACCTTC
CASSQASQVYGYTF
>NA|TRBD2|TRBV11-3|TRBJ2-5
TGTGCCAGCAGCGGGACTAGCGATCGAGAGACCCAGTACTTC
CASSGTSDRETQYF
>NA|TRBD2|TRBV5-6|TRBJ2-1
TGTGCCAGCAGCTTACGACTAGCGAATGAGCAGTTCTTC
CASSLRLANEQFF
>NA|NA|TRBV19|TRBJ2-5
TGTGCCAGTACGGAAGGGGGAGAGACCCAGTACTTC
CASTEGGETQYF
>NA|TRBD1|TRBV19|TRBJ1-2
TGTGCCAGTGGAAAAGAGACAGGGACTAACTATGGCTACACCTTC
CASGKETGTNYGYTF
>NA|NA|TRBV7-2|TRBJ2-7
TGTGCCAGCAGCTTGGGCGCGCCTAGGGGCGAGCAGTACTTC
CASSLGAPRGEQYF
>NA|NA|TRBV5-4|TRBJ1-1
TGTGCCAGCAGCCTGGGTTCCGGTGAAGCTTTCTTT
CASSLGSGEAFF
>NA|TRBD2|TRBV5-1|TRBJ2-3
TGCGCCAGCAGCTCTGGGGCTAGCGGGTTCCACACTGAGACGCAGTATTTT
CASSSGASGFHTETQYF
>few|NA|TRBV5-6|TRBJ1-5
TGTGCCAGCAGCCGGACAGTTAATCAGCCCCAGCATTTT
CASSRTVNQPQHF
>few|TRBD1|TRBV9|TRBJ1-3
TGTGCCAGCAGCGTAGATGGACAGGGGTCCTCTGGAAACACCATATATTTT
CASSVDGQGSSGNTIYF
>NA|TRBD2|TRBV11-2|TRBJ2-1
TGTGCCAGCAGCGTTAGCGGGACTGGGGTTGAGCAGTTCTTC
CASSVSGTGVEQFF
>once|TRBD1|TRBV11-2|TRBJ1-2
TGTGCCAGCAGCCCACAGGGGTCCTATGGCTACACCTTC
CASSPQGSYGYTF
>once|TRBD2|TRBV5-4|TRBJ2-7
TGTGCCAGCAGCCCAGCGGGAGGTAGTCCCTACGAGCAGTACTTC
CASSPAGGSPYEQYF
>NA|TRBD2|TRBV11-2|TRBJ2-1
TGTGCCAGCAGCCTCGTAAGGAGCGGGGGGCGGGGCAATGAGCAGTTCTTC
CASSLVRSGGRGNEQFF
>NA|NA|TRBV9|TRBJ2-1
TGTGCCAGCAGCGTCGCGGGAATTATGAATGAGCAGTTCTTC
CASSVAGIMNEQFF
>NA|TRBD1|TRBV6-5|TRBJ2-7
TGTGCCAGCGGGGCAGGGGGCACCTACGAGCAGTACTTC
CASGAGGTYEQYF
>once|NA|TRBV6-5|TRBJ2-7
TGTGCCAGCAGTTACTCCCCACTTGAACCCTACGAGCAGTACTTC
CASSYSPLEPYEQYF
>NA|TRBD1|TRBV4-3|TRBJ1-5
TGCGCCAGCAGCCAATTCCTGCCGGGACAGGGGATCCATAGCAATCAGCCCCAGCATTTT
CASSQFLPGQGIHSNQPQHF
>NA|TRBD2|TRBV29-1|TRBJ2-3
TGCAGCGTTGCAGCGGGACTAGCCACAGATACGCAGTATTTT
CSVAAGLATDTQYF
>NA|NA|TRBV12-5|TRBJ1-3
TGTGCTAGTTCCCTAGACCCGGGGGGCTCTGGAAACACCATATATTTT
CASSLDPGGSGNTIYF
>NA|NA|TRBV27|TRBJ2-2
TGTGCCAGCCGAAGCGGTAGAAACACCGGGGAGCTGTTTTTT
CASRSGRNTGELFF
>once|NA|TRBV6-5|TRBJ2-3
TGTGCCAGCAGTTTCGGGGAAGATACGCAGTATTTT
CASSFGEDTQYF
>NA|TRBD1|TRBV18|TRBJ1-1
TGTGCCAGCTCAACCATATACAGGACAGGGAACACTGAAGCTTTCTTT
CASSTIYRTGNTEAFF
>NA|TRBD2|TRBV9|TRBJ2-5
TGTGCCAGCAGCGTATCGGGGTGGCTAGCGGGAAAAGAGACCCAGTACTTC
CASSVSGWLAGKETQYF
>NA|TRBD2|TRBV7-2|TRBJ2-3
TGTGCCAGCAGCCCTATAGCGGGGGCCGGATGGGATACGCAGTATTTT
CASSPIAGAGWDTQYF
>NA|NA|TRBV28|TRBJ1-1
TGTGCCAGCAGTTTACTCCAGACAGAATTGAACACTGAAGCTTTCTTT
CASSLLQTELNTEAFF
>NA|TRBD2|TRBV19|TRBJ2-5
TGTGCCAGTAGTCCATTGGGGACTAGCGGGGAGACCCAGTACTTC
CASSPLGTSGETQYF
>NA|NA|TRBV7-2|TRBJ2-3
TGTGCCAGCAGCTTAGCGTTAGGAGCGGGAGATACGCAGTATTTT
CASSLALGAGDTQYF
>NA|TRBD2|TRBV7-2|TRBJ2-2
TGTGCCAGCAGCTTAGCGGAGACTAGCGGGTACACCGGGGAGCTGTTTTTT
CASSLAETSGYTGELFF
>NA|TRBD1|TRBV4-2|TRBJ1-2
TGTGCCAGCAGCCAAGAGACAGGGTACTATGGCTACACCTTC
CASSQETGYYGYTF
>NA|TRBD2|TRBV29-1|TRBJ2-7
TGCAGCGTTGCCCGAAATGGAAAAGCGGGAGGGCCGCTCGAGCAGTACTTC
CSVARNGKAGGPLEQYF
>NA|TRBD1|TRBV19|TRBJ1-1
TGTGCCAGTAGTGCGGACAGGGGGGACACTGAAGCTTTCTTT
CASSADRGDTEAFF
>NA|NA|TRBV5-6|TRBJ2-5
TGTGCCAGCAGTTTCCCTCGGGGCAGGGGCGAAGAGACCCAGTACTTC
CASSFPRGRGEETQYF
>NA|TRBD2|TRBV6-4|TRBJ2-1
TGTGCCAGCAGAGAAAGGGTGGGATCGGGGGGACGGATGGATGAGCAGTTCTTC
CASRERVGSGGRMDEQFF
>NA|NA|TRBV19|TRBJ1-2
TGTGCCAGTACTACGGGGGGACACGATGGCTACACCTTC
CASTTGGHDGYTF
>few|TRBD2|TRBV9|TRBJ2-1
TGTGCCAGCAGCGTAGTAGCGGGTGAGCAGTTCTTC
CASSVVAGEQFF
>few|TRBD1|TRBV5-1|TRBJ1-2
TGCGCCAGCAGCCCCGGACAGGCCCGTGGTGGCTACACCTTC
CASSPGQARGGYTF
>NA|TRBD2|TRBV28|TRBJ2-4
TGTGCCAGCAGATTAGGGGCGGGACTAAAAAACATTCAGTACTTC
CASRLGAGLKNIQYF
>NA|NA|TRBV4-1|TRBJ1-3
TGCGCCAGCAGCCATCAGGGGACTGGAAACACCATATATTTT
CASSHQGTGNTIYF
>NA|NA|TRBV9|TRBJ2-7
TGTGCCAGCACCCCCAGTTTTTCAAGCTCCTACGAGCAGTACTTC
CASTPSFSSSYEQYF
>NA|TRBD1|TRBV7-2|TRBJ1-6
TGTGCCAGCAGCTCAAGACAGGGAAGTGGATCACCCCTCCACTTT
CASSSRQGSGSPLHF
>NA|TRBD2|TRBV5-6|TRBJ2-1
TGTGCCAGCAGCCCCGGGACTAGCGGGGGAACCTACAATGAGCAGTTCTTC
CASSPGTSGGTYNEQFF
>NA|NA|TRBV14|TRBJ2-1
TGTGCCAGCAGCCCCGACTTACGCTCCTACAATGAGCAGTTCTTC
CASSPDLRSYNEQFF
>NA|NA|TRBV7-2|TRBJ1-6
TGTGCCAGCGACCACGGTGACAGGAGTAATTCACCCCTCCACTTT
CASDHGDRSNSPLHF
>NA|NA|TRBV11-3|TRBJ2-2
TGTGCCAGCAGCTTAGGGGGACTCTATCTGGGAACCGGGGAGCTGTTTTTT
CASSLGGLYLGTGELFF
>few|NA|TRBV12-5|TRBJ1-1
TGTGCTAGTGGTTCTCAGGTGAACACTGAAGCTTTCTTT
CASGSQVNTEAFF
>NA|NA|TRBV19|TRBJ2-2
TGTGCCAGTCTGGACACGAACACCGGGGAGCTGTTTTTT
CASLDTNTGELFF
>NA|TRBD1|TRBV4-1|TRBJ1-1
TGCGCCAGCAGCCAAGATCGGAGGACAGGGAACACTGAAGCTTTCTTT
CASSQDRRTGNTEAFF